Presented here are 3 T cell receptor beta chains from one specimen sequenced in a study of memory CD4+ T cells and cytomegalovirus serostatus. Single viable CD3+CD4+CD8-CD45RO+ cells were sorted as the memory CD4+ T cells. The table came from immunoSEQ multiplex PCR; TCRdb's copy has only in-frame clones and leaves some out. The repertoire holds about 75,000 clones, with 75% to 85% as singletons. The source material was memory CD4+ T cells from blood. The receptors originated from an adult in good health and CMV-seropositive.

The rearrangement joins TRBV10-3 to TRBJ1-3; D ambiguous. The V and J ends lost 3 bases and 0 bases respectively, with 9 bases between them. The CDR3 is 15 residues long. CDR1 and CDR2 from the germline V gene are ENHRY and SYGVKD. In DNA, the CDR3 is TGTGCCATCAGTGATGCAAGCCTCTCTGGAAACACCATATATTTT. This codes for CAISDASLSGNTIYF.

This chain uses TRBV7-8 with TRBJ1-1, with 7 nucleotides matching TRBD1. J gave up 1 base and V 3 bases, and 8 bases lay outside the gene matches. Germline assignment: CDR1 SGHVS and CDR2 FQNEAQ. This CDR3 spans 16 amino acids. The CDR3 DNA reads as TGTGCCAGCAGCTTGGACAGGCTAATGCGGAACACTGAAGCTTTCTTT. It yields the protein CASSLDRLMRNTEAFF.

The chain couples TRBV19 to TRBJ2-1, with TRBD2 as a possible D gene (6 bases). Germline assignment: CDR1 LNHDA and CDR2 SQIVND (reference sequence). The V end lost 6 bases, the J end lost 7 bases, and 13 bases lay between the germline ends. The CDR3 contains 13 residues. The CDR3 here is CASREGLWNEQFF. In nucleotides, the CDR3 is TGTGCCAGTAGGGAGGGCCTTTGGAATGAGCAGTTCTTC.